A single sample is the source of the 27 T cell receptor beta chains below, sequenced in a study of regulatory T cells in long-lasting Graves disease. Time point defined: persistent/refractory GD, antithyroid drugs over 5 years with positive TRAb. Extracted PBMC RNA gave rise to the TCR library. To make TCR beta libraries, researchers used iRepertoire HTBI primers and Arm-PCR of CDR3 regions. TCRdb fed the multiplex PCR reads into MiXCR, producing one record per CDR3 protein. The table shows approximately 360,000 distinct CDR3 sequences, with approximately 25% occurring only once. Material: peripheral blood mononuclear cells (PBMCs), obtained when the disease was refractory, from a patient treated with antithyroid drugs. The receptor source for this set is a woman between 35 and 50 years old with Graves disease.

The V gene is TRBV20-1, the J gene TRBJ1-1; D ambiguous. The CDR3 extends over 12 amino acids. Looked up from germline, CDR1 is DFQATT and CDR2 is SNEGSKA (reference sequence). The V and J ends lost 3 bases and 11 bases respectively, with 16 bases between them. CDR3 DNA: TGCAGTGCTAGTCCCAGCACTCCCGGGGCTTTCTTT. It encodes CSASPSTPGAFF.

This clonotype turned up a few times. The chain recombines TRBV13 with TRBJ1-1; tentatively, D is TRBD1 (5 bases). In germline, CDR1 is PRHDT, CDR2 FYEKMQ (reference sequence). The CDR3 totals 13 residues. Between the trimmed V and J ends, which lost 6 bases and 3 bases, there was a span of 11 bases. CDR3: CASRQDRDTEAFF. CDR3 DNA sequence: TGTGCCAGCAGACAAGACAGAGACACTGAAGCTTTCTTT.

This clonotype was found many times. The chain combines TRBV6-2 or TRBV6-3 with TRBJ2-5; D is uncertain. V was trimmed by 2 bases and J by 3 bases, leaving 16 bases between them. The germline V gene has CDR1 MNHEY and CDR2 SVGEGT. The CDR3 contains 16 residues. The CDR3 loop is CASSYGSPRLKETQYF. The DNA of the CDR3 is TGTGCCAGCAGTTACGGTAGTCCCAGGCTCAAAGAGACCCAGTACTTC.

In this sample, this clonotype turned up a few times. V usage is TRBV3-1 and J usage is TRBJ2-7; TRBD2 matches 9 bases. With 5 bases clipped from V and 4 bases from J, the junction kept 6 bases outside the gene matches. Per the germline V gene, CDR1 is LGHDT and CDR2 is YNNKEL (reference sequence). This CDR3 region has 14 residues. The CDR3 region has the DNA TGTGCCAGCAGCATGGGTAGCGGGAGATACGAGCAGTACTTC. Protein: CASSMGSGRYEQYF.

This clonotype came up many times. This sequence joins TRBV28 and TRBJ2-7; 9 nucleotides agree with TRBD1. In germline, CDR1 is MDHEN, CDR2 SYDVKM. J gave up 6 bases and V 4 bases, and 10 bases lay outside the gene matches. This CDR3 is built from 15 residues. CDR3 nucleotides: TGTGCCAGCAGTTACTTCCGGGACAGGGTCTCCGAGCAGTACTTC. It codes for CASSYFRDRVSEQYF.

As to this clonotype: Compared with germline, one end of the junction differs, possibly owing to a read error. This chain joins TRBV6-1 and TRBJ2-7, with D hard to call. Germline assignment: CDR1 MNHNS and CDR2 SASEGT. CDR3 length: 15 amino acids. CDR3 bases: TGTGTCAGCAGACCTCCGGAGTTTCTCTCCTACGAGCAGTACTTC. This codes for CVSRPPEFLSYEQYF.

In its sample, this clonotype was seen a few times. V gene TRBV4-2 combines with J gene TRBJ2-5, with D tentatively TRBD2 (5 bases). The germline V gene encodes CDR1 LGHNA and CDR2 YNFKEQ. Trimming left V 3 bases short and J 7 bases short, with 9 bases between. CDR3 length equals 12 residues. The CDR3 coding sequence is TGTGCCAGCAGCCACCGAGGAGGGACCCAGTACTTC. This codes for CASSHRGGTQYF.

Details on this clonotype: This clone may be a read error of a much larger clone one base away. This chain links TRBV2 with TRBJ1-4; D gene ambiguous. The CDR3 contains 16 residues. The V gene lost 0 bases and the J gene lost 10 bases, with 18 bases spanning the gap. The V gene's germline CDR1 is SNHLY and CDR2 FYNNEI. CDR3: CASSEALQPVHGKLFF. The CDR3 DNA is TGTGCCAGCAGTGAAGCGCTTCAGCCTGTTCATGGAAAACTGTTTTTT.

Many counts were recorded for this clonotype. The CDR3 bases are TGTTCTACTGGGAGGGGAGAGACCCAGTACTTC. It codes for CSTGRGETQYF. The chain recombines TRBV11-2 with TRBJ2-5, with 7 positions matching TRBD2. The CDR3 contains 11 residues. CDR1 is SGHAT and CDR2 is FQNNGV in the germline V gene.

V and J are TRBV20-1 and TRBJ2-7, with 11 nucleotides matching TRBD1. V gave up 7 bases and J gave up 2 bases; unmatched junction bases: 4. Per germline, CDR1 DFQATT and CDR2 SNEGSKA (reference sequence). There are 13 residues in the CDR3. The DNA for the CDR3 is TGCAGTGTTAGGACAGGGGGCCCCTACGAGCAGTACTTC. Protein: CSVRTGGPYEQYF.

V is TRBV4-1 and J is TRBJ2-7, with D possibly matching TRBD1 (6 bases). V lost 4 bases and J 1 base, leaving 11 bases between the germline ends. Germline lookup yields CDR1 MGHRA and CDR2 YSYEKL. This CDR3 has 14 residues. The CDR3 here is CASSPTQGSYEQYF. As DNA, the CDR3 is TGCGCCAGCAGCCCGACACAGGGTTCCTACGAGCAGTACTTC.

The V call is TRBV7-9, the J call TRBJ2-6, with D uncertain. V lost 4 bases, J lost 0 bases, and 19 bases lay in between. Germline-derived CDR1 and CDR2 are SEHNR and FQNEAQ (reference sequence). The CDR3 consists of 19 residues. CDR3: CASSSTLSNVSSGANVLTF. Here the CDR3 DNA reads TGTGCCAGCAGCTCAACACTTTCGAATGTCAGCTCTGGGGCCAACGTCCTGACTTTC.

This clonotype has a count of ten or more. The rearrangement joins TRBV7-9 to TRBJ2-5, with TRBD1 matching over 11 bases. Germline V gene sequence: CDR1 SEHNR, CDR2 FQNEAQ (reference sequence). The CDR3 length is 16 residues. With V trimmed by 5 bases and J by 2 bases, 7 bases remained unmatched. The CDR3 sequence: CASSPGTGGVQETQYF. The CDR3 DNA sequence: TGTGCCAGCAGCCCTGGGACAGGGGGTGTTCAAGAGACCCAGTACTTC.

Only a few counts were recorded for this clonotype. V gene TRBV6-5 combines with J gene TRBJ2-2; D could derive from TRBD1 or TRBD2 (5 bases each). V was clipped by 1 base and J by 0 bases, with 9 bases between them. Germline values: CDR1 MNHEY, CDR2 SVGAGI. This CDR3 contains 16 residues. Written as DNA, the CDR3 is TGTGCCAGCAGTTACTGGGGCGGGCCGAACACCGGGGAGCTGTTTTTT. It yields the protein CASSYWGGPNTGELFF.

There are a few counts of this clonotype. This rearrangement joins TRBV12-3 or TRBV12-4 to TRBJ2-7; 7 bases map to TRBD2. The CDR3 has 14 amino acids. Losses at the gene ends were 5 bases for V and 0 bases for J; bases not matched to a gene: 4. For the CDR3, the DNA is TGTGCCAGCAGTGGCCGGGACTACTCCTACGAGCAGTACTTC. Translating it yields CASSGRDYSYEQYF.

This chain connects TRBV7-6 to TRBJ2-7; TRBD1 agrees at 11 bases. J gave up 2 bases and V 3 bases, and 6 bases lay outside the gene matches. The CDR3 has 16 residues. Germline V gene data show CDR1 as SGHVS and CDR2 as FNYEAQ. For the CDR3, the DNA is TGTGCCAGCAGCTTCGACCCGGGACAGGGGGCCTACGAGCAGTACTTC. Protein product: CASSFDPGQGAYEQYF.

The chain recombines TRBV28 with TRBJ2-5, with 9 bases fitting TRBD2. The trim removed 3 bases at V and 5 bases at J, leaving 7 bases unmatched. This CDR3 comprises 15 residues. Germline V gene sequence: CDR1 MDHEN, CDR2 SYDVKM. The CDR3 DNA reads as TGTGCCAGCAGTTTTTTTAGCGGGAGAGGGGAGACCCAGTACTTC. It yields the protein CASSFFSGRGETQYF.

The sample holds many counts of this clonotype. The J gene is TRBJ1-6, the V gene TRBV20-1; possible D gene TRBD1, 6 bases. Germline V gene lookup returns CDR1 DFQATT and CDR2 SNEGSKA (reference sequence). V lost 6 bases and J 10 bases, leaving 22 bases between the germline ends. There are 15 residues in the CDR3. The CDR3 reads CSAERLGQPQSPLHF. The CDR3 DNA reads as TGCAGTGCAGAAAGGCTGGGACAACCGCAATCACCCCTCCACTTT.

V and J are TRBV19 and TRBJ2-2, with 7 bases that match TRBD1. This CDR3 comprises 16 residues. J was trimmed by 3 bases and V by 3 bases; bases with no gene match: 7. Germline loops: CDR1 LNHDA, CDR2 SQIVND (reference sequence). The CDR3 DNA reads TGTGCCAGTAGTATTTGGGGACAGCCTTACACCGGGGAGCTGTTTTTT. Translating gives CASSIWGQPYTGELFF.

This CDR3 is CASSPPKATGELFF. CDR3 DNA sequence: TGTGCCAGCAGCCCTCCGAAGGCCACCGGGGAGCTGTTTTTT. The rearrangement joins TRBV5-6 to TRBJ2-2; no reliable D call. CDR1 is SGHDT, CDR2 YYEEEE, per germline. The length of the CDR3 is 14 residues. Trimming took off 4 bases at V and 4 bases at J, with 11 bases between the two ends.

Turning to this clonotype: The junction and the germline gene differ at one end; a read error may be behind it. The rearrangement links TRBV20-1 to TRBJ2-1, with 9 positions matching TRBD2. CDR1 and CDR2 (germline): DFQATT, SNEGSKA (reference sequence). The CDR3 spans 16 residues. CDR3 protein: CSSRVAGVRTYNEQFF. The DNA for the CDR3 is TGCAGTTCTAGGGTAGCGGGAGTACGAACCTACAATGAGCAGTTCTTC.

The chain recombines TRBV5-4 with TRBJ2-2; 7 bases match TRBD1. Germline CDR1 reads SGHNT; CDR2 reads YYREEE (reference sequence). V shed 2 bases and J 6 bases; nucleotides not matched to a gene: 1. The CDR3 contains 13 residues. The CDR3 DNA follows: TGTGCCAGCAGCTTAAGGGGGCCCGGGGAGCTGTTTTTT. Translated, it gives CASSLRGPGELFF.

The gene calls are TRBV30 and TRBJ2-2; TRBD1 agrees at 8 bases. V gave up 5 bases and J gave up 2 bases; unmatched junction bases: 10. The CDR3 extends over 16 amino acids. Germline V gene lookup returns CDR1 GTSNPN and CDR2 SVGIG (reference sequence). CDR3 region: CAWEPGGRGNTGELFF. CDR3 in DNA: TGTGCCTGGGAGCCAGGGGGCAGGGGTAACACCGGGGAGCTGTTTTTT.

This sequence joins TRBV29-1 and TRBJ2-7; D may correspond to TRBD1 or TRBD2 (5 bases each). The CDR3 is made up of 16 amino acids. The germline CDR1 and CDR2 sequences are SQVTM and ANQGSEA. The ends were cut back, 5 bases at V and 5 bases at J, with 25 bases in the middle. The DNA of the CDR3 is TGCAGCGTTTTAAGGGGTGGAAGCGGTTTCAGGAACGAGCAGTACTTC. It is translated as CSVLRGGSGFRNEQYF.

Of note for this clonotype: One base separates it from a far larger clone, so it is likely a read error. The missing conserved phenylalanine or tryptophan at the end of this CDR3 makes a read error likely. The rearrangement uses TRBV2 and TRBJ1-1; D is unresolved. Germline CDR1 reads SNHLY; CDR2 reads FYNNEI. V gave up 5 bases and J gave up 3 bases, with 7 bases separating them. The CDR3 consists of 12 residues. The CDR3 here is CASSFPYTEAFL. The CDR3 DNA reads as TGTGCCAGCAGTTTCCCGTACACTGAAGCTTTCCTT.

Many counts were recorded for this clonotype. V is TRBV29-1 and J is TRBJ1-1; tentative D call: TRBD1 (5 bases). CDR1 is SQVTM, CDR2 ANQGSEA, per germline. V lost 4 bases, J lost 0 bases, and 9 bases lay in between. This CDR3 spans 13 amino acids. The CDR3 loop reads CSVGTDMNTEAFF. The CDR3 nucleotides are TGCAGCGTTGGGACGGACATGAACACTGAAGCTTTCTTT.

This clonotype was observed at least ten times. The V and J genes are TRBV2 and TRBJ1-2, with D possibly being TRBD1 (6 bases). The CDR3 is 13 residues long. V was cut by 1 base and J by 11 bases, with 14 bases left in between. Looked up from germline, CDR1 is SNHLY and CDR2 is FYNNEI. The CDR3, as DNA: TGTGCCAGCAGTGAAGGGCCAGGGGAGGGATACACCTTC. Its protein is CASSEGPGEGYTF.